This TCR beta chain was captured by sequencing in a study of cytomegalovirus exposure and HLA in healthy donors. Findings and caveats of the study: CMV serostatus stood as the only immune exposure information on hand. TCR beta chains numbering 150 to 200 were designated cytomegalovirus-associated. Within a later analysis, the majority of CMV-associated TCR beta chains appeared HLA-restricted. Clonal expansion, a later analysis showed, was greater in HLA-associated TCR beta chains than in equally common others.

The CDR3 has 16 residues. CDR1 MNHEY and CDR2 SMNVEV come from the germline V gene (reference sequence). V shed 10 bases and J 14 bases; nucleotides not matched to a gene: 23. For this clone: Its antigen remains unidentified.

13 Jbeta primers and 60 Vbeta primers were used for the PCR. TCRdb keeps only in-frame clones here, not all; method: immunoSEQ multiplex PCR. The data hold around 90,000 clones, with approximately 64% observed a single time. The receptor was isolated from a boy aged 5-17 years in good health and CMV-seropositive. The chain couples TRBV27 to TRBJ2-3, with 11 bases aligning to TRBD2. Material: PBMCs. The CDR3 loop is CATLPLTSGKTVSPYF. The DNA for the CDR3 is TGTGCCACCCTCCCCCTGACTAGCGGGAAGACCGTAAGCCCGTATTTT.